This T cell receptor beta chain was recovered during a study of T cell changes during pregnancy in multiple sclerosis. The table came from immunoSEQ multiplex PCR; TCRdb's copy has only in-frame clones and leaves some out. Of some 81,000 clones in the sample, about 91% were seen once. V gave up 1 base and J gave up 3 bases, with 7 bases separating them. The CDR3 is 13 residues long. Germline V gives CDR1 SGHAT, CDR2 FQNNGV. This TCR was sampled from a female donor with multiple sclerosis, enrolled in a pregnancy study. The sample here was peripheral blood, taken before pregnancy. The chain carries TRBV11-2 and TRBJ2-7; no clear D. For the CDR3, the DNA is TGTGCCAGCAGCTTAGGAGGTTTCTACGAGCAGTACTTC. This encodes CASSLGGFYEQYF.